This TCR beta chain comes out of a study of neoadjuvant nivolumab and ipilimumab in lung cancer. In the study overall: Nivolumab 3 mg/kg was given days 1, 15 and 29, plus ipilimumab 1 mg/kg day 1 in combination.

On this clone itself: Antigen: not known.

Assay used: immunoSEQ multiplex PCR; TCRdb lists only in-frame clones, some missing. The table has approximately 6,300 clones, roughly 61% seen once. Study-level results: Resected tumors had greater TCR richness and clonality than uninvolved lung. Only two of four nivolumab-treated tumors gained richness and clonality by surgery.

The CDR3 extends over 14 amino acids. The germline V gene encodes CDR1 SGHTS and CDR2 YDEGEE. The ends lost 4 bases at V and 3 bases at J; junction bases unmatched: 6. The receptor comes from an adult with non-small cell lung cancer. This chain links TRBV5-8 with TRBJ2-5, with 7 positions matching TRBD1. The input for sequencing was tumor tissue, taken after neoadjuvant nivolumab, alone or with ipilimumab, at or shortly before surgery. CDR3 coding DNA: TGTGCCAGCAGCCAAGACAGGGCCGAAGAGACCCAGTACTTC. Protein: CASSQDRAEETQYF.